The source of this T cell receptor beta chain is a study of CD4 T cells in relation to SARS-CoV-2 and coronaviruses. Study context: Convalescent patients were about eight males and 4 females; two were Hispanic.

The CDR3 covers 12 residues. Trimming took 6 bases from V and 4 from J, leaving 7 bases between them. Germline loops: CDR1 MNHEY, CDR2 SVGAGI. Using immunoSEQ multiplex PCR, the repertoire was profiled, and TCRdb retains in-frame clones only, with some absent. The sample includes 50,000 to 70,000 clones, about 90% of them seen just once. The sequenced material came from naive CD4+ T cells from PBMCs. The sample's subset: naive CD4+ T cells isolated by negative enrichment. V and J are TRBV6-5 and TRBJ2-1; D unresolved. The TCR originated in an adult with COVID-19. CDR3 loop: CASRAEYNEQFF. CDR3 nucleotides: TGTGCCAGCAGGGCCGAATACAATGAGCAGTTCTTC.